The following is a TCR beta chain sequence with its context. Its target is not known. The CDR3 has 12 amino acids. The germline V gene encodes CDR1 SGHTA and CDR2 FQGNSA. The V end was cut by 5 bases, the J end by 8 bases, with 7 bases between. These data originate in a study of CD8+ T cells in alopecia areata. The overall study: The study gave treated patients oral tofacitinib at 5 to 10 mg twice daily.

Investigators isolated RNA and reverse transcribed it into cDNA to act as the sequencing template. Sequencing used immunoSEQ multiplex PCR; TCRdb keeps in-frame clones, though not all of them. The sample lists about 200,000 clones, 55% to 70% occurring once. Described treatment: oral pan-JAK inhibitor, 5-10 mg twice daily. Study observations and caveats: Researchers say the link of baseline CD8+ expansion to response remains uncertain, with one nonresponder.

The gene calls are TRBV7-2 and TRBJ1-6; D ambiguous. The source of this sequence is a human donor with alopecia areata. Source: CD4+ T cells sorted from blood, taken at week 4, from a patient treated with tofacitinib. CDR3 region: CASSRSDSPLHF. The CDR3, as DNA: TGTGCCAGCAGCCGTTCCGATTCACCCCTCCACTTT. Full variable domain (rest looked up from reference TRBV7-2 and TRBJ1-6): GAGVSQSPSNKVTEKGKDVELRCDPISGHTALYWYRQSLGQGLEFLIYFQGNSAPDKSGLPSDRFSAERTGGSVSTLTIQRTQQEDSAVYLCASSRSDSPLHFGNGTRLTVT.